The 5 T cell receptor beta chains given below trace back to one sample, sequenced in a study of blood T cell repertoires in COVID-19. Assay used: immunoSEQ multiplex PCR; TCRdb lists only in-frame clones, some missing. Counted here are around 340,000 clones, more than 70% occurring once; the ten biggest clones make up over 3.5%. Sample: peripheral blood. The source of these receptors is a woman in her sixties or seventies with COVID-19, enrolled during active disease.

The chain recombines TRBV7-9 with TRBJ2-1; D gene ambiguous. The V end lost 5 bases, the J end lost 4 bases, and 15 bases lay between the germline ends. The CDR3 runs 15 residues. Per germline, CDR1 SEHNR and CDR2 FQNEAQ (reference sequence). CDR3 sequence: CASSRDSPSYNEQFF. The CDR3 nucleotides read TGTGCCAGCAGCCGAGACTCGCCCAGTTACAATGAGCAGTTCTTC.

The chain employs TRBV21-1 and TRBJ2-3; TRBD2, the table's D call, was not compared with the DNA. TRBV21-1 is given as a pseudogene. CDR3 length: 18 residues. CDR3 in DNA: TGTGCCAGCAGCAAAGCTTATCGACTAGCGGGGAGCACAGATACGCAGTATTTT. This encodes CASSKAYRLAGSTDTQYF.

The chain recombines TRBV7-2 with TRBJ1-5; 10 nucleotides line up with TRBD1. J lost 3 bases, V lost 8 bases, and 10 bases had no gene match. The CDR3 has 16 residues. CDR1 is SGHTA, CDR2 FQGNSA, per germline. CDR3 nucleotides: TGTGCCAGCGCCTTGTGGACAGGGGGAGACAATCAGCCCCAGCATTTT. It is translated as CASALWTGGDNQPQHF.

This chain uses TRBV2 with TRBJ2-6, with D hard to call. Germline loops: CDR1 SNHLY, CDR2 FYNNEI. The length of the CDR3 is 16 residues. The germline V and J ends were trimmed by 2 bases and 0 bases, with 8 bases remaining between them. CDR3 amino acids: CASSESRVSGANVLTF. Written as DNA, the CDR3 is TGTGCCAGCAGTGAATCTAGAGTCTCTGGGGCCAACGTCCTGACTTTC. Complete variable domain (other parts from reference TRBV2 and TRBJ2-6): EPEVTQTPSHQVTQMGQEVILRCVPISNHLYFYWYRQILGQKVEFLVSFYNNEISEKSEIFDDQFSVERPDGSNFTLKIRSTKLEDSAMYFCASSESRVSGANVLTFGAGSRLTVL.

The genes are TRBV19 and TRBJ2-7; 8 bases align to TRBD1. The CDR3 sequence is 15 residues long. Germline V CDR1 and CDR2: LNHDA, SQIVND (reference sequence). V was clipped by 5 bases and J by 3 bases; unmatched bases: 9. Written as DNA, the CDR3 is TGTGCCAGTAGTCCAGGGGGCGCATTGGACTACGAGCAGTACTTC. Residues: CASSPGGALDYEQYF.